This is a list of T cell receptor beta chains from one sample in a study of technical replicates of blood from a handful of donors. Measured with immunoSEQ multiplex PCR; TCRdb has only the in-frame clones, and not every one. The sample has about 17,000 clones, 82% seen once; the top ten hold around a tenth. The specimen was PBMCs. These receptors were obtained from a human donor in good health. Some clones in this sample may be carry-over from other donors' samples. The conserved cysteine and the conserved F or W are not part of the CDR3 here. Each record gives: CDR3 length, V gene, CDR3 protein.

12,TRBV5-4,ASSLRSAEDTQY
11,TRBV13,ASSLDRNTEAF
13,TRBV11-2,ASSLVGAGGNEQY
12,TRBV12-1,ASSLTGSGNTIY
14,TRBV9,ASSVGGTGQGETQY
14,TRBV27,ASSLKGTRGDNEQF
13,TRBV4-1,ASSPGERGYNEQF
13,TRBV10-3,AISVAGGPPYEQY
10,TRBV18,ASSGDRDEQY
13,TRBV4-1,ASSRQTSGFYEQY
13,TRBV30,AWSSKRHNTGELF
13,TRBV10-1,ASSETTGREEKLF
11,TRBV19,ASTTGNNEKLF
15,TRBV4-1,ASSQDPGRAWDTEAF
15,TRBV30,AWSVGSWVGSNNEQF
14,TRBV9,ASSTRQGARYNEQF
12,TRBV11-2,ASTVSGGADTQY
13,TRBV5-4,ASSLVAPANYGYT
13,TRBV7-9,ASSLRDSSGNTIY
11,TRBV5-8,ASSRQGLYGYT
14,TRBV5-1,ASSEGLAVSTDTQY
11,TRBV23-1,ANPAGLLGELF
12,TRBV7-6,ASSLEGTSGEQF
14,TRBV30,AWSQPGQGPPYEQY
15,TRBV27,ASRLAGGSEASYEQY
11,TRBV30,AWSSLHRGLAF
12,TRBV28,ASKDSITYNEQF
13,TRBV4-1,ASSQEGRRPGELF